What follows are 9 T cell receptor beta chains derived from one specimen sequenced in a study of OX40 agonist ivuxolimab in advanced cancers. Measured with immunoSEQ multiplex PCR; TCRdb has only the in-frame clones, and not every one. In the table there are roughly 66,000 clones, around 83% of which are singletons. The sequenced sample was CD4+ or CD8+ T cells sorted from blood, obtained in a trial of the OX40 agonist ivuxolimab. All receptors come from an adult with an advanced solid tumor such as melanoma, head and neck, liver or kidney cancer.

The chain couples TRBV18 to TRBJ2-3; 11 bases map to TRBD2. The germline V gene has CDR1 KGHSH and CDR2 LQKENI. Unmatched junction bases numbered 3, after V lost 2 bases and J lost 2 bases. The CDR3 extends over 16 amino acids. Here the CDR3 reads CASSPTGLADTDTQYF. The CDR3 DNA follows: TGTGCCAGCTCACCAACGGGACTAGCGGACACAGATACGCAGTATTTT.

The chain recombines TRBV15 with TRBJ2-1; 9 nucleotides line up with TRBD2. Trimming removed 3 bases from V and 2 bases from J; junction bases left unmatched: 14. This CDR3 region has 19 residues. Germline assignment: CDR1 LNHNV and CDR2 YYDKDF (reference sequence). The CDR3 region is CATSSLLWLAGMTYNEQFF. The CDR3 DNA reads as TGTGCCACCAGCAGCCTGCTGTGGCTAGCGGGAATGACCTACAATGAGCAGTTCTTC.

The chain combines TRBV19 with TRBJ1-2, with D perhaps TRBD1 (5 bases). With 5 bases removed from V and 8 bases from J, the gap between germline ends came to 27 bases. The length of the CDR3 is 17 residues. Per the germline V gene, CDR1 is LNHDA and CDR2 is SQIVND (reference sequence). The CDR3 loop reads CASSANVEGRVVYGYTF. CDR3 DNA: TGTGCCAGTAGTGCCAATGTGGAGGGCAGGGTGGTCTACGGCTACACCTTC.

This clone has more than one count but fewer than ten. The rearrangement joins TRBV28 to TRBJ1-5; D is possibly TRBD1 (5 bases). Germline values: CDR1 MDHEN, CDR2 SYDVKM. V lost 8 bases and J 2 bases, leaving 7 bases between the germline ends. The CDR3 loop spans 12 amino acids. The CDR3 DNA follows: TGTGCCAGCTCGGGGGGCAATCAGCCCCAGCATTTT. This gives the protein CASSGGNQPQHF.

V and J are TRBV15 and TRBJ2-6; D unclear. Trimming took 1 base from V and 0 from J, leaving 4 bases between them. This CDR3 is built from 15 residues. Germline assignment: CDR1 LNHNV and CDR2 YYDKDF (reference sequence). This CDR3 reads CATSRVGSGANVLTF. In DNA, the CDR3 is TGTGCCACCAGCAGAGTGGGCTCTGGGGCCAACGTCCTGACTTTC.

This chain uses TRBV6-1 with TRBJ2-1; 10 bases map to TRBD1. V lost 2 bases and J lost 5; bases outside the gene matches: 3. Germline values: CDR1 MNHNS, CDR2 SASEGT. The CDR3 sequence is 15 residues long. CDR3 bases: TGTGCCAGCAGTGAATGGACAGGGGGGAACAATGAGCAGTTCTTC. It specifies CASSEWTGGNNEQFF.

On this clone: One end of the junction does not line up with germline, which may come from a read error. The gene calls are TRBV15 and TRBJ2-1; D ambiguous. Looked up from germline, CDR1 is LNHNV and CDR2 is YYDKDF (reference sequence). The CDR3 totals 16 residues. In DNA form, the CDR3 reads TGTGCCACCAGCAGAGATGGATGGGCCTCCAACAATGAGCAGTTCTTC. Translating it yields CATSRDGWASNNEQFF.

This clone has just a few counts. This chain links TRBV19 with TRBJ2-5; D unclear. CDR1 is LNHDA and CDR2 is SQIVND in the germline V gene (reference sequence). The CDR3 sequence is 15 residues long. V lost 5 bases and J lost 1, with 14 bases in between. The CDR3 coding sequence is TGTGCCAGTAGTCCTGGTGCCCAGTCCCAAGAGACCCAGTACTTC. It encodes CASSPGAQSQETQYF.

This chain joins TRBV7-6 and TRBJ2-7; 9 positions agree with TRBD2. This CDR3 region has 14 residues. The ends lost 1 base at V and 4 bases at J; junction bases unmatched: 2. Germline V lookup: CDR1 SGHVS, CDR2 FNYEAQ. The CDR3 loop reads CASSLERGAYEQYF. The DNA of the CDR3 is TGTGCCAGCAGCTTAGAGCGGGGGGCGTACGAGCAGTACTTC.